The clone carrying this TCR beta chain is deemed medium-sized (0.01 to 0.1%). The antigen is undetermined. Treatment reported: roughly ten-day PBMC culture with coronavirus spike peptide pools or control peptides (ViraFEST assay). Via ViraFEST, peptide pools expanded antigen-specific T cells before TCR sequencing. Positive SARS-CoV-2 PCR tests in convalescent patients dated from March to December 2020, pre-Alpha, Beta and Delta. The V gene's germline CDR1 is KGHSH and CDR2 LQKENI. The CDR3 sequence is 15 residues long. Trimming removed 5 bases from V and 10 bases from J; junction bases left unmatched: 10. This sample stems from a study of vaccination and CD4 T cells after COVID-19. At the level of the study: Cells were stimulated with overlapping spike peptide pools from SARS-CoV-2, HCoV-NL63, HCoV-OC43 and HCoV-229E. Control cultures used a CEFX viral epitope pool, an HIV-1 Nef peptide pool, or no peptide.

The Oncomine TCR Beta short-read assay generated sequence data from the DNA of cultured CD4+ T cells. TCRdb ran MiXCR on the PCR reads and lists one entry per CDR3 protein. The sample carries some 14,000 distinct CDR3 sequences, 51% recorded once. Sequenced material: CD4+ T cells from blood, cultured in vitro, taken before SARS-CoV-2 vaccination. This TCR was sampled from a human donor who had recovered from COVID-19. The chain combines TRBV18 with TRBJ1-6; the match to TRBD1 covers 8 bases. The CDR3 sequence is CASSTSGGSRSPLHF. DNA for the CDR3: TGTGCCAGCTCAACTTCAGGGGGCTCACGGTCACCCCTCCACTTT.